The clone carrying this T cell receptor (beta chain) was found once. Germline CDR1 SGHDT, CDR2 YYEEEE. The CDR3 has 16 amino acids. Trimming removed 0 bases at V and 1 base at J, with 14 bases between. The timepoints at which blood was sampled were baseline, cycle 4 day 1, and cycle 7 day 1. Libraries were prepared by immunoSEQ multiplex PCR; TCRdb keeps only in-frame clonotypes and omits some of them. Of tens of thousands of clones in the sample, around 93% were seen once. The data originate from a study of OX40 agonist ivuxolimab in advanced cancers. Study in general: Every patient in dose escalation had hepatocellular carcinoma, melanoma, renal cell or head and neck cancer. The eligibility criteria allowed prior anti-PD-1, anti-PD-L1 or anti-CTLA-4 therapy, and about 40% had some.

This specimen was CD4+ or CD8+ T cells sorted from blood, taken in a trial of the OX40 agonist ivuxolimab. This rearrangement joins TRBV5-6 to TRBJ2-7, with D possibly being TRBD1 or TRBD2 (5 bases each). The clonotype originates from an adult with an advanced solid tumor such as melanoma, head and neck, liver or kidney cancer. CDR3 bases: TGTGCCAGCAGCTTGGCCCTTGGGACGGATTCCTACGAGCAGTACTTC. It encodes CASSLALGTDSYEQYF. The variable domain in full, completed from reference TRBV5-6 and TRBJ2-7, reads DAGVTQSPTHLIKTRGQQVTLRCSPKSGHDTVSWYQQALGQGPQFIFQYYEEEERQRGNFPDRFSGHQFPNYSSELNVNALLLGDSALYLCASSLALGTDSYEQYFGPGTRLTVT.